This record concerns one T cell receptor (beta chain) sequence. Antigen: not known. Mismatch with germline at one junction end may stem from a read error. This sample is drawn from a study of blood T cells in healthy people across ages. Broader study findings: Donor CMV status, an unknown factor, possibly confounded changes in expanded clonotypes. A strong correlation between TCR beta diversity and naive T cell percentage was seen.

This CDR3 has 16 residues. It was with a sample-barcoded 5' primer and a J-beta primer mix that a second PCR of roughly 7 to 12 cycles was run. TCRdb ran MiXCR on the 5' RACE reads and lists one entry per CDR3 protein. The profile covers approximately 780,000 distinct CDR3 sequences, with about 26% appearing a single time and around 3% taken by the ten largest. The same specimen was also included in a second study, on T cells of mothers and their children. According to that study: Donors were three healthy Caucasian mothers and their six children.

The sequence derives from a boy younger than 18 in good health. V usage is TRBV12-3 or TRBV12-4 and J usage is TRBJ2-3, with TRBD2 identical over 8 bases. Input material: blood. Here the CDR3 DNA reads TGTGCCAGCAGCGTAGGTGCGGGGGGCCCCACAGATGCGCAGTATTTT. Protein sequence: CASSVGAGGPTDAQYF.